Each of the 15 T cell receptor beta chains below was sequenced from the same sample in a study of cytomegalovirus exposure and HLA in healthy donors. Primers for the PCR totalled 60 Vbeta and 13 Jbeta. The data were produced by immunoSEQ multiplex PCR, yet TCRdb's version contains in-frame clones alone and is incomplete. The sample holds 150,000 to 200,000 clones; 75% to 85% are singletons and the top ten take around 0.4%. Source material: PBMCs. The receptors come from a male donor in good health and CMV-seropositive.

The chain is built from TRBV7-2 and TRBJ2-2; weak D call: TRBD1 (6 bases). The CDR3 runs 16 residues. V dropped 4 bases and J dropped 1 base, with 13 bases sitting between them. Germline assignment: CDR1 SGHTA and CDR2 FQGNSA. The CDR3 DNA is TGTGCCAGCAGCTCCTTAGACAGGTTGAACACCGGGGAGCTGTTTTTT. This encodes CASSSLDRLNTGELFF.

The V call is TRBV7-8, the J call TRBJ1-5; 9 positions match TRBD1. The CDR3 covers 15 residues. Losses at the gene ends were 3 bases for V and 1 base for J; bases not matched to a gene: 1. The germline CDR1 and CDR2 sequences are SGHVS and FQNEAQ. CDR3: CASSLTGGSNQPQHF. The CDR3 DNA sequence: TGTGCCAGCAGCTTGACAGGGGGAAGCAATCAGCCCCAGCATTTT.

The CDR3 loop is CASSIGGGSTDTQYF. The CDR3 coding sequence is TGTGCCAGTAGTATAGGGGGGGGTAGCACAGATACGCAGTATTTT. The chain carries TRBV19 and TRBJ2-3, with 7 bases identical to TRBD2. Germline trimming cut 1 base from V and 0 bases from J; bases unmatched to any gene: 1. From germline, CDR1 is LNHDA and CDR2 SQIVND (reference sequence). The CDR3 spans 15 residues. Full variable domain (rest looked up from reference TRBV19 and TRBJ2-3): DGGITQSPKYLFRKEGQNVTLSCEQNLNHDAMYWYRQDPGQGLRLIYYSQIVNDFQKGDIAEGYSVSREKKESFPLTVTSAQKNPTAFYLCASSIGGGSTDTQYFGPGTRLTVL.

This clone was detected a few times. The chain has TRBV29-1 and TRBJ2-6; D is perhaps TRBD2 (6 bases). CDR1 and CDR2 (germline): SQVTM, ANQGSEA. This CDR3 has 16 amino acids. With 6 bases removed from V and 0 bases from J, the gap between germline ends came to 15 bases. The CDR3 here is CSVLSGWGSGANVLTF. For the CDR3, the DNA is TGCAGCGTCCTCAGCGGGTGGGGCTCTGGGGCCAACGTCCTGACTTTC.

This clone was picked up a small number of times. One end of the junction is discordant with germline, which a read error may explain. This rearrangement joins TRBV7-9 to TRBJ2-7; maybe TRBD2 (5 bases). CDR1 SEHNR and CDR2 FQNEAQ come from the germline V gene (reference sequence). The CDR3 has 13 residues. CDR3 protein: CSSSPAGIYEQYF. Here the CDR3 DNA reads TGTTCCAGCAGCCCGGCCGGGATCTACGAGCAGTACTTC. The full variable domain, with the rest looked up from reference TRBV7-9 and TRBJ2-7, is DTGVSQNPRHKITKRGQNVTFRCDPISEHNRLYWYRQTLGQGPEFLTYFQNEAQLEKSRLLSDRFSAERPKGSFSTLEIQRTEQGDSAMYLCSSSPAGIYEQYFGPGTRLTVT.

The chain couples TRBV5-1 to TRBJ1-4, with a possible D match to TRBD1 (6 bases). Germline V lookup: CDR1 SGHRS, CDR2 YFSETQ. Trimming removed 2 bases from V and 6 bases from J, with 14 bases in between. The length of the CDR3 is 15 residues. The DNA for the CDR3 is TGCGCCAGCAGCTTTGACCAGACAGGCGATGAAAAACTGTTTTTT. It encodes CASSFDQTGDEKLFF.

This clone was observed a few times. A junction boundary mismatches the germline segment, possibly from a read error. This sequence joins TRBV5-6 and TRBJ2-4; tentative D call: TRBD2 (6 bases). Per the germline V gene, CDR1 is SGHDT and CDR2 is YYEEEE. The CDR3 sequence is 12 residues long. CDR3 sequence (DNA): TGTGCCAGCAGCTTGGTGGGAGGACACTCCGTTTTC. It is translated as CASSLVGGHSVF.

This rearrangement joins TRBV28 to TRBJ2-5; tentatively, D is TRBD1 (5 bases). V was cut by 2 bases and J by 4 bases, with 14 bases left in between. The CDR3 length is 15 residues. Looked up from germline, CDR1 is MDHEN and CDR2 is SYDVKM. The CDR3 spells CASSLVAGSRETQYF. In DNA form, the CDR3 reads TGTGCCAGCAGTTTAGTAGCAGGGTCTCGAGAGACCCAGTACTTC.

The chain uses TRBV6-5 and TRBJ1-3; D may be TRBD1 (6 bases). The V end was cut by 6 bases, the J end by 0 bases, with 12 bases between. The CDR3 contains 15 residues. Germline V gene lookup returns CDR1 MNHEY and CDR2 SVGAGI. This chain's CDR3 is CASRQGLISGNTIYF. The CDR3 nucleotides are TGTGCCAGCAGACAGGGCCTGATCTCTGGAAACACCATATATTTT.

The chain couples TRBV14 to TRBJ1-3; no definite D call. There are 14 residues in the CDR3. V was pared by 4 bases and J by 3 bases, with 10 bases between. Germline V gives CDR1 SGHDN, CDR2 FVKESK. CDR3 protein: CASSPQLVGNTIYF. The CDR3 DNA sequence: TGTGCCAGCAGCCCCCAGTTGGTTGGAAACACCATATATTTT. Combining the CDR3 with reference TRBV14 and TRBJ1-3 gives the whole variable domain EAGVTQFPSHSVIEKGQTVTLRCDPISGHDNLYWYRRVMGKEIKFLLHFVKESKQDESGMPNNRFLAERTGGTYSTLKVQPAELEDSGVYFCASSPQLVGNTIYFGEGSWLTVV.

The chain uses TRBV4-2 and TRBJ2-3; a weak D match, TRBD2 (7 bases). V lost 0 bases to trimming and J lost 3 bases, with 19 bases between them. Germline V lookup: CDR1 LGHNA, CDR2 YNFKEQ. The CDR3 spans 18 residues. Here the CDR3 DNA reads TGTGCCAGCAGCCAAGATGTCGGTAGGGGGGGCCGGACAGATACGCAGTATTTT. Translated, it gives CASSQDVGRGGRTDTQYF.

The rearrangement joins TRBV11-3 to TRBJ2-5; 10 nucleotides align to TRBD2. V dropped 5 bases and J dropped 4; count of bases not matched to a gene: 10. In germline, CDR1 is SGHNT, CDR2 YENEEA. This CDR3 is 16 amino acids long. This chain's CDR3 is CASSPGTSVVGETQYF. The CDR3, as DNA: TGTGCCAGCAGCCCCGGGACTAGCGTTGTGGGAGAGACCCAGTACTTC.

This clone was recorded once. The rearrangement joins TRBV9 to TRBJ2-1; 10 bases line up with TRBD2. This CDR3 has 16 residues. V gave up 3 bases and J gave up 2 bases; unmatched junction bases: 5. Per germline, CDR1 SGDLS and CDR2 YYNGEE. The CDR3 spells CASSALSGRTYNEQFF. The CDR3 coding sequence is TGTGCCAGCAGCGCCCTTAGCGGGAGGACCTACAATGAGCAGTTCTTC.

This sequence joins TRBV19 and TRBJ1-1; 7 nucleotides line up with TRBD1. The V segment lost 9 bases and the J segment 3 bases; nucleotides outside the gene matches: 1. Germline V gene lookup returns CDR1 LNHDA and CDR2 SQIVND (reference sequence). The CDR3 length is 11 residues. CDR3 nucleotide sequence: TGTGCCAGCAGGGGGTACACTGAAGCTTTCTTT. Encoded protein: CASRGYTEAFF.

This chain connects TRBV7-8 to TRBJ1-5, with a tentative D call TRBD1 (5 bases). CDR1 is SGHVS and CDR2 is FQNEAQ in the germline V gene. The CDR3 sequence is 13 residues long. Trimming pared 3 bases from V and 7 bases from J, leaving 10 bases between. Here the CDR3 reads CASSFGGRQPQHF. CDR3 coding DNA: TGTGCCAGCAGCTTCGGGGGGAGGCAGCCCCAGCATTTT.